This T cell receptor beta chain was obtained from a study of shared clonotypes between healthy human individuals. Researchers divided each subset's genomic DNA evenly across several immunoSEQ plates. As processed by the authors: Junction-only immunoSEQ sequences carried no quality scores, so filtering differed. Clones were sequenced by immunoSEQ multiplex PCR, and TCRdb holds only the in-frame ones, with some missing. From that table come the V and J calls and clone size; the DNA was used to work out D and trimming. This sample carries more than 200,000 clones, about 65% of them seen once, and the ten largest clones take 8.5% to 14%. General study findings and limits: Across subsets, estimated richness was generally greater for naive than for memory populations. A handful of donors showed sharing of around 5% of naive CD4 clonotypes.

The CDR3 runs to 16 residues. Germline V gene sequence: CDR1 GTSNPN, CDR2 SVGIG (reference sequence). This clone was observed a handful of times. Its target is unknown. This chain links TRBV30 with TRBJ2-7; 12 positions match TRBD2. The TCR sequence derives from a young man in good health. Input material: memory CD4+ T cells sorted from blood. Subset reported: CD45RA-negative fraction. Here the CDR3 DNA reads TGTACTTGTGGATCAGGACTAGCGGGACCAAACTACGAGCAGTACTTC. The encoded protein is CTCGSGLAGPNYEQYF.